This passage covers 25 T cell receptor beta chains from one sample sequenced in a study of CD8 T cells in ankylosing spondylitis. TCRdb redid the calling of the 5' RACE reads with MiXCR, one entry per CDR3 protein. The table has about 250,000 distinct CDR3 sequences, 32% seen once. The sample was blood, either unsorted or a sorted T cell fraction (not recorded which). These receptors all come from a male donor with ankylosing spondylitis or in good health (not recorded which).

The table lists this clonotype with many counts. The chain has TRBV6-5 and TRBJ2-7, with TRBD2 matching 7 bases. There are 13 residues in the CDR3. Germline V gives CDR1 MNHEY, CDR2 SVGAGI. V shed 0 bases and J 5 bases; nucleotides not matched to a gene: 1. The CDR3 DNA follows: TGTGCCAGCAGTTACTCGGGAGGGCACGAGCAGTACTTC. This translates into CASSYSGGHEQYF.

V is TRBV21-1 and J is TRBJ2-7; TRBD2, the table's D call, lacks a check against the DNA. TRBV21-1 is marked as a pseudogene. CDR3 length: 15 amino acids. The CDR3 nucleotides read TGTGCCAGCAGCACCCTAAGGGGAGGAAACTACGAGCAGTACTTC. Its translation: CASSTLRGGNYEQYF.

The V call is TRBV20-1, the J call TRBJ1-2; 10 bases agree with TRBD1. The germline V gene encodes CDR1 DFQATT and CDR2 SNEGSKA (reference sequence). V shed 2 bases, J shed 4 bases, and the junction held 7 bases outside the gene matches. The CDR3 totals 15 residues. The CDR3 DNA reads as TGCAGTGCTAGATCGGGACAGGGGAGGGTCTATGGCTACACCTTC. It specifies CSARSGQGRVYGYTF.

The chain recombines TRBV29-1 with TRBJ2-3; 8 bases are a match to TRBD1. Per the germline V gene, CDR1 is SQVTM and CDR2 is ANQGSEA. The trim removed 0 bases at V and 2 bases at J, leaving 13 bases unmatched. This CDR3 contains 18 residues. The CDR3 is CSVEDPRIGQGFTDTQYF. CDR3 nucleotide sequence: TGCAGCGTTGAAGATCCCCGAATAGGACAGGGCTTCACAGATACGCAGTATTTT.

This clonotype was seen a few times. The chain uses TRBV15 and TRBJ2-1; weak D call: TRBD1 (5 bases). The CDR3 is 16 amino acids. Looked up from germline, CDR1 is LNHNV and CDR2 is YYDKDF (reference sequence). The ends were cut back, 2 bases at V and 1 base at J, with 12 bases in the middle. CDR3 protein: CATSRPQGESYNEQFF. DNA for the CDR3: TGTGCCACCAGCAGACCGCAGGGTGAATCCTACAATGAGCAGTTCTTC.

The chain combines TRBV5-6 with TRBJ2-1, with a weak D call TRBD2 (6 bases). This CDR3 contains 14 residues. Germline-derived CDR1 and CDR2 are SGHDT and YYEEEE. The V and J ends lost 2 bases and 9 bases respectively, with 15 bases between them. The chain's CDR3 is CASSFTPLEGEQFF. For the CDR3, the DNA is TGTGCCAGCAGCTTTACCCCGCTGGAGGGTGAGCAGTTCTTC.

This clonotype was counted many times. V is TRBV20-1 and J is TRBJ2-6; unclear D gene. V shed 5 bases and J shed 0 bases, with 14 bases lying between them. Germline CDR1 reads DFQATT; CDR2 reads SNEGSKA (reference sequence). The CDR3 sequence is 16 residues long. CDR3 region: CSALPLHSSGANVLTF. CDR3 bases: TGCAGTGCTCTCCCCCTACACAGCTCTGGGGCCAACGTCCTGACTTTC.

This clonotype was counted a few times. This CDR3 is CSGAGTTGGWETQYF. The DNA for the CDR3 is TGCAGCGGCGCCGGGACCACGGGAGGTTGGGAGACCCAGTACTTC. The V gene is TRBV29-1, the J gene TRBJ2-5, with 7 bases aligning to TRBD2. In germline, CDR1 is SQVTM, CDR2 ANQGSEA. With V trimmed by 7 bases and J by 5 bases, 16 bases remained unmatched. The CDR3 totals 15 residues.

This clonotype was counted only a few times. The V and J genes are TRBV27 and TRBJ2-3, with D perhaps matching TRBD1 (5 bases). CDR3 length equals 14 residues. V gave up 6 bases and J gave up 2 bases, with 12 bases separating them. Germline lookup yields CDR1 MNHEY and CDR2 SMNVEV (reference sequence). The CDR3 sequence: CASSSGWITDTQYF. The CDR3 coding sequence is TGTGCCAGCAGCTCAGGGTGGATCACAGATACGCAGTATTTT.

The rearrangement links TRBV28 to TRBJ2-7, with D unresolved. This CDR3 is 12 amino acids long. The V end was cut by 5 bases, the J end by 4 bases, with 9 bases between. Germline CDR1 reads MDHEN; CDR2 reads SYDVKM. The CDR3 DNA sequence: TGTGCCAGCAGTCCAGCTTTTTACGAGCAGTACTTC. Translated, it gives CASSPAFYEQYF. The variable domain in full, with the rest retrieved from reference TRBV28 and TRBJ2-7, is DVKVTQSSRYLVKRTGEKVFLECVQDMDHENMFWYRQDPGLGLRLIYFSYDVKMKEKGDIPEGYSVSREKKERFSLILESASTNQTSMYLCASSPAFYEQYFGPGTRLTVT.

This clonotype was counted only a few times. The rearrangement joins TRBV15 to TRBJ2-3; tentative D call: TRBD2 (6 bases). The V gene's germline CDR1 is LNHNV and CDR2 YYDKDF (reference sequence). CDR3 length equals 15 residues. V was pared by 2 bases and J by 3 bases, with 12 bases between. CDR3 nucleotide sequence: TGTGCCACCAGCAGATGGGGCGGGGAAACAGATACGCAGTATTTT. It specifies CATSRWGGETDTQYF. Supplemented by reference TRBV15 and TRBJ2-3, the full variable domain reads DAMVIQNPRYQVTQFGKPVTLSCSQTLNHNVMYWYQQKSSQAPKLLFHYYDKDFNNEADTPDNFQSRRPNTSFCFLDIRSPGLGDTAMYLCATSRWGGETDTQYFGPGTRLTVL.

The chain employs TRBV20-1 and TRBJ1-5; no clear D. Germline V gene sequence: CDR1 DFQATT, CDR2 SNEGSKA (reference sequence). The CDR3 loop spans 13 amino acids. V lost 0 bases and J 8 bases, leaving 11 bases between the germline ends. CDR3 in DNA: TGCAGTGCTAGAGATGGGCCTCTTGAGCCCCAGCATTTT. Its protein is CSARDGPLEPQHF.

This clonotype appeared many times. The chain combines TRBV29-1 with TRBJ2-7; no reliable D call. CDR3 length: 11 amino acids. Germline V gene data show CDR1 as SQVTM and CDR2 as ANQGSEA. Trimming stripped 5 bases from V and 1 base from J, with 6 bases between. The CDR3 reads CSVLGSYEQYF. CDR3 nucleotide sequence: TGCAGCGTTTTAGGATCCTACGAGCAGTACTTC.

This clonotype was seen a few times. The junction and the germline gene differ at one end; a read error may be behind it. This chain links TRBV7-7 with TRBJ2-1; D might be TRBD1 (6 bases). The germline V gene has CDR1 SSHAT and CDR2 FNYEAQ (reference sequence). The CDR3 contains 14 residues. The CDR3 protein is CASSPIGQYNEQFF. The DNA of the CDR3 is TGTGCTAGCAGCCCTATTGGACAGTACAATGAGCAGTTCTTC.

This clonotype was counted many times. This rearrangement joins TRBV29-1 to TRBJ2-3; D gene unclear. The V gene's germline CDR1 is SQVTM and CDR2 ANQGSEA. Deletions cut 7 bases from V and 0 bases from J, with 2 bases between. The CDR3 contains 10 residues. In nucleotides, the CDR3 is TGCAGCGGGAGCACAGATACGCAGTATTTT. Translation: CSGSTDTQYF.

This clonotype was detected only a few times. The chain uses TRBV12-3 or TRBV12-4 and TRBJ2-7, with a possible D match to TRBD1 (6 bases). The ends were cut back, 2 bases at V and 2 bases at J, with 13 bases in the middle. This CDR3 has 15 amino acids. DNA for the CDR3: TGTGCCAGCAGTTTATTCCAGGGGTACGCCTACGAGCAGTACTTC. Protein product: CASSLFQGYAYEQYF.

This clonotype showed up just a few times. V usage is TRBV9 and J usage is TRBJ1-2, with 7 bases lining up with TRBD1. Unmatched junction bases numbered 6, after V lost 3 bases and J lost 7 bases. The germline V gene has CDR1 SGDLS and CDR2 YYNGEE. This CDR3 contains 13 residues. The CDR3 DNA sequence: TGTGCCAGCAGCGAGGGACAGTATCGTGGCTACACCTTC. This translates into CASSEGQYRGYTF.

This clonotype was counted at least ten times. The chain carries TRBV20-1 and TRBJ1-2; the match to TRBD1 covers 7 bases. The V gene's germline CDR1 is DFQATT and CDR2 SNEGSKA (reference sequence). Trimming took 0 bases from V and 7 from J; bases not matched to a gene: 8. CDR3 length equals 14 residues. This chain's CDR3 is CSARDRRGSRGYTF. The CDR3 nucleotides are TGCAGTGCTAGAGATCGCAGGGGGTCGCGTGGCTACACCTTC.

This clonotype was counted once. J is TRBJ2-3 and V is TRBV5-1; D is perhaps TRBD1 (6 bases). The CDR3 totals 16 residues. Germline-derived CDR1 and CDR2 are SGHRS and YFSETQ. Trimming left V 4 bases short and J 7 bases short, with 22 bases between. CDR3 DNA sequence: TGCGCCAGCAGCCCCTCAATTTCGGCAGGGGAAAATACGCAGTATTTT. Translated: CASSPSISAGENTQYF.

This clonotype was found a few times. This sequence joins TRBV12-3 or TRBV12-4 and TRBJ1-2, with a weak D call TRBD1 (5 bases). The CDR3 is 14 residues long. V was shortened by 6 bases and J by 2 bases, with 13 bases between the two germline ends. The CDR3 region is CASSPGRLNYGYTF. CDR3 in DNA: TGTGCCAGCAGCCCGGGACGGTTAAACTATGGCTACACCTTC.

The chain has TRBV3-1 and TRBJ2-7, with 10 bases aligning to TRBD1. This CDR3 region has 15 residues. Germline CDR1 is LGHDT and CDR2 is YNNKEL (reference sequence). The V segment lost 4 bases and the J segment 2 bases; nucleotides outside the gene matches: 5. CDR3 residues: CASSPRDRGTYEQYF. CDR3 DNA sequence: TGTGCCAGCAGCCCCCGGGACAGGGGCACCTACGAGCAGTACTTC.

The chain joins TRBV4-2 to TRBJ2-3; D remains unclear. Germline V gene sequence: CDR1 LGHNA, CDR2 YNFKEQ. The CDR3 is made up of 14 amino acids. V was shortened by 1 base and J by 6 bases, with 11 bases between the two germline ends. CDR3 DNA: TGTGCCAGCAGCCAAGGAAAGGTTTGGGATACGCAGTATTTT. Translation: CASSQGKVWDTQYF.

In its sample, this clonotype was seen many times. The genes are TRBV20-1 and TRBJ1-4; D remains unclear. The CDR3 is 15 residues long. Germline V gene data show CDR1 as DFQATT and CDR2 as SNEGSKA (reference sequence). V lost 0 bases, J lost 0 bases, and 8 bases lay in between. The CDR3 region is CSARDLQTTNEKLFF. In DNA form, the CDR3 reads TGCAGTGCTAGAGATTTACAGACAACTAATGAAAAACTGTTTTTT.

J is TRBJ2-1 and V is TRBV7-2; 10 nucleotides agree with TRBD2. The V and J ends lost 3 bases and 4 bases, in that order; junction bases with no gene match: 3. Germline V CDR1 and CDR2: SGHTA, FQGNSA. The CDR3 has 15 amino acids. The CDR3 DNA reads as TGTGCCAGCAGCTTTTTTAGCGGGGGGTACAATGAGCAGTTCTTC. This sequence encodes CASSFFSGGYNEQFF. Full variable domain (rest looked up from reference TRBV7-2 and TRBJ2-1): GAGVSQSPSNKVTEKGKDVELRCDPISGHTALYWYRQSLGQGLEFLIYFQGNSAPDKSGLPSDRFSAERTGGSVSTLTIQRTQQEDSAVYLCASSFFSGGYNEQFFGPGTRLTVL.

This clonotype turned up a few times. The rearrangement joins TRBV4-2 to TRBJ1-3, with 8 bases fitting TRBD1. The CDR3 contains 17 residues. Trimming cost V 3 bases and J 10 bases; bases outside gene matches: 17. The germline CDR1 and CDR2 sequences are LGHNA and YNFKEQ. CDR3 DNA: TGTGCCAGCAGCCACCCGTACGACAGGGGTGAAGGAACAACCATATATTTT. Its translation is CASSHPYDRGEGTTIYF.